These 9 T cell receptor beta chains originate from one sample sequenced in a study of human T cells and chemical hapten exposure. Time point given: patch test 3, about 24 weeks after DPC sensitization. Treatment specified: therapeutic diphenylcyclopropenone sensitization with weekly scalp DPC. Unfractionated whole blood yielded the extracted total RNA. TCRdb reprocessed the RACE reads via MiXCR and lists one record per CDR3 protein. The sample carries some 39,000 distinct CDR3 sequences, 8% to 9.5% recorded once. The sample here was whole blood, taken in connection with sensitization to the hapten diphenylcyclopropenone (DPC). These receptors originate from a man aged 45-65 years with alopecia areata. Some clones in this sample may be carry-over from other donors' samples.

This clonotype has ten or more counts. The chain recombines TRBV12-3 or TRBV12-4 with TRBJ2-7; 9 bases map to TRBD2. Unmatched junction bases numbered 6, after V lost 4 bases and J lost 2 bases. This CDR3 has 15 amino acids. CDR3: CASSSGTSRPYEQYF. CDR3 DNA: TGTGCCAGCAGTTCCGGGACTAGCAGACCCTACGAGCAGTACTTC.

This clonotype occurred a few times. V is TRBV2 and J is TRBJ2-7; D possibly matches TRBD1 or TRBD2 (5 bases each). The CDR3 is 13 amino acids. Germline V gene lookup returns CDR1 SNHLY and CDR2 FYNNEI. V was clipped by 11 bases and J by 2 bases, with 16 bases between them. The DNA of the CDR3 is TGTGCCGGCAATAGAGAGGGACCCTACGAGCAGTACTTC. Translation gives CAGNREGPYEQYF.

This clonotype has ten or more counts. The chain joins TRBV11-2 to TRBJ2-1; D unresolved. V was pared by 0 bases and J by 6 bases, with 9 bases between. This CDR3 is 14 amino acids long. Germline-derived CDR1 and CDR2 are SGHAT and FQNNGV. The CDR3 region is CASSLDPGSNEQFF. The CDR3 region has the DNA TGTGCCAGCAGCTTAGATCCCGGTTCCAATGAGCAGTTCTTC.

This clonotype was recorded at least ten times. The chain combines TRBV28 with TRBJ2-6; D remains unclear. V was pared by 10 bases and J by 0 bases, with 7 bases between. This CDR3 comprises 13 residues. The germline V gene has CDR1 MDHEN and CDR2 SYDVKM. The CDR3 nucleotides are TGTGCCACCCGGGCCTCTGGGGCCAACGTCCTGACTTTC. Protein product: CATRASGANVLTF.

The chain combines TRBV4-1 with TRBJ1-1; D unresolved. Trimming pared 0 bases from V and 3 bases from J, leaving 14 bases between. Per germline, CDR1 MGHRA and CDR2 YSYEKL. The CDR3 contains 16 residues. The CDR3 DNA follows: TGCGCCAGCAGCCAAGAAAGGATTCCGGTAGACACTGAAGCTTTCTTT. This translates into CASSQERIPVDTEAFF.

The V gene is TRBV6-2 or TRBV6-3, the J gene TRBJ2-6, with TRBD1 identical over 7 bases. This CDR3 comprises 16 residues. The V gene end was trimmed by 5 bases and the J gene end by 2 bases; junction bases not matched to a gene: 6. Germline loops: CDR1 MNHEY, CDR2 SVGEGT. CDR3 DNA: TGTGCCAGCAGTCGGGACAGAGCCACTGGGGCCAACGTCCTGACTTTC. It is translated as CASSRDRATGANVLTF.

In this sample, this clonotype turned up many times. V is TRBV11-2 and J is TRBJ2-4; 9 nucleotides match TRBD2. V shed 1 base, J shed 0 bases, and the junction held 7 bases outside the gene matches. This CDR3 is 18 amino acids long. Germline V CDR1 and CDR2: SGHAT, FQNNGV. The CDR3 DNA is TGTGCCAGCAGCTTAGCGGGCCTAGCGGGGCTAGCCAAAAACATTCAGTACTTC. Its translation: CASSLAGLAGLAKNIQYF.

This clonotype occurred many times. The chain links TRBV9 to TRBJ2-5, with TRBD2 matching 8 bases. The CDR3 sequence is 14 residues long. V lost 3 bases to trimming and J lost 1 base; unmatched junction nucleotides: 2. Germline-derived CDR1 and CDR2 are SGDLS and YYNGEE. The CDR3: CASSAGLVQETQYF. DNA for the CDR3: TGTGCCAGCAGCGCGGGACTAGTCCAAGAGACCCAGTACTTC.

This clonotype was seen repeatedly, ten times or more. The chain uses TRBV28 and TRBJ2-7; D ambiguous. The CDR3 runs 11 residues. The V gene lost 6 bases and the J gene lost 9 bases, with 12 bases spanning the gap. Germline V gene lookup returns CDR1 MDHEN and CDR2 SYDVKM. This CDR3 reads CASSGDTWQYF. In DNA, the CDR3 is TGTGCCAGCAGCGGAGACACGTGGCAGTACTTC.